The present entry profiles one T cell receptor (beta chain) with its context. Original processing notes: Estimates of nucleated cell counts were drawn from the amplification of reference gene primers. Assay used: immunoSEQ multiplex PCR; TCRdb lists only in-frame clones, some missing. That table furnishes V, J and clone size, whereas the DNA furnished D and trimming. This sample has 53,000 or so clones, with 65% to 85% found just once. Germline V gives CDR1 SGHTA, CDR2 FQGNSA. The CDR3 is 16 residues long. V was pared by 5 bases and J by 8 bases, with 22 bases between. This specimen comes from a study of blood T cell repertoires in COVID-19. Study-level background: The study drew acute and convalescent COVID-19 samples from the United States, Italy and Spain. T cells, B-cell-depleted T cells, or PBMCs provided the cDNA or gDNA that served as material.

The sequencing input was peripheral blood. This clonotype originated in a man in his sixties or seventies with active or convalescent COVID-19. V gene TRBV7-2 combines with J gene TRBJ2-4; possible D gene TRBD1, 6 bases. The CDR3 loop reads CASSPELIYRVDIQYF. The CDR3 DNA reads TGTGCCAGCAGCCCCGAGCTTATTTACAGGGTGGACATTCAGTACTTC.